A single sample gave rise to the 32 T cell receptor beta chains below, sequenced in a study of T-cell memory formation after mild COVID-19. TCRdb redid the calling of the 5' RACE reads with MiXCR, one entry per CDR3 protein. Among roughly 550,000 distinct CDR3 sequences listed, about a fifth were seen once. The specimen sequenced was PBMCs or a T cell subset sorted from them (not recorded which). These TCRs come from an adult woman who had mild COVID-19 (a few samples of this study predate the infection). Cell type and time point are not known.

This chain connects TRBV20-1 to TRBJ1-1; D is perhaps TRBD1 (6 bases). The CDR3 runs to 15 residues. V gave up 1 base and J gave up 5 bases, with 17 bases separating them. Germline V gene data show CDR1 as DFQATT and CDR2 as SNEGSKA (reference sequence). The CDR3 DNA follows: TGCAGTGCTAGAGGGAACCCAGGGGTGAGGACTGAAGCTTTCTTT. This encodes CSARGNPGVRTEAFF.

This clonotype was seen more than once but under ten times. V is TRBV6-2 or TRBV6-3 and J is TRBJ2-3; D call uncertain. The V gene lost 0 bases and the J gene lost 14 bases, with 15 bases spanning the gap. Per germline, CDR1 MNHEY and CDR2 SVGEGT. This CDR3 spans 13 amino acids. CDR3 protein: CASSYSLTAVAYF. The CDR3 region has the DNA TGTGCCAGCAGTTACTCCCTGACGGCCGTGGCGTATTTT.

This clonotype showed up just a few times. J is TRBJ2-7 and V is TRBV7-8; TRBD1 agrees at 8 bases. J was trimmed by 3 bases and V by 4 bases; bases with no gene match: 5. The CDR3 has 14 residues. CDR1 is SGHVS and CDR2 is FQNEAQ in the germline V gene. The CDR3 loop is CASSSRTGNYEQYF. The CDR3 DNA sequence: TGTGCCAGCAGCTCGAGGACAGGGAACTACGAGCAGTACTTC.

In this sample, this clonotype turned up a few times. This chain links TRBV15 with TRBJ2-5; 10 nucleotides align to TRBD2. Trimming cost V 3 bases and J 4 bases; bases outside gene matches: 5. CDR1 is LNHNV, CDR2 YYDKDF, per germline (reference sequence). The CDR3 length is 15 residues. The CDR3 bases are TGTGCCACCAGCAGGGTAGCGGGGGGTCCAGAGACCCAGTACTTC. It is translated as CATSRVAGGPETQYF.

The chain couples TRBV7-2 to TRBJ2-5, with 10 bases lining up with TRBD2. The CDR3 loop spans 14 amino acids. Trimming at V came to 4 bases and at J to 4 bases, leaving 3 bases not matched to a gene. Germline V gene lookup returns CDR1 SGHTA and CDR2 FQGNSA. CDR3 residues: CASSSSGSGETQYF. The CDR3 DNA reads as TGTGCCAGCAGCTCTAGCGGGAGCGGAGAGACCCAGTACTTC.

The V gene is TRBV6-2 or TRBV6-3, the J gene TRBJ2-3, with 8 positions matching TRBD2. Germline-derived CDR1 and CDR2 are MNHEY and SVGEGT. The J segment lost 5 bases and the V segment lost 8 bases, leaving 3 bases of the junction unmatched. The CDR3 covers 12 residues. The CDR3 sequence is CASGTRRDTQYF. CDR3 bases: TGTGCCAGCGGGACTAGGAGAGATACGCAGTATTTT.

This clonotype has a handful of counts. This sequence joins TRBV6-6 and TRBJ2-7; tentatively, D is TRBD1 (5 bases). Deletions cut 2 bases from V and 0 bases from J, with 14 bases between. The length of the CDR3 is 16 residues. Per the germline V gene, CDR1 is MNHNY and CDR2 is SVGAGI (reference sequence). CDR3 protein: CASSYALGPRSYEQYF. DNA for the CDR3: TGTGCCAGCAGTTACGCATTGGGGCCACGCTCCTACGAGCAGTACTTC.

The chain links TRBV19 to TRBJ1-5; D gene uncertain. The CDR3 length is 12 residues. CDR1 and CDR2 (germline): LNHDA, SQIVND (reference sequence). Trimming took 1 base from V and 5 from J, leaving 3 bases between them. The CDR3 DNA follows: TGTGCCAGTAGTATAGCCCATCAGCCCCAGCATTTT. This sequence encodes CASSIAHQPQHF. Variable domain in full (rest from reference TRBV19 and TRBJ1-5): DGGITQSPKYLFRKEGQNVTLSCEQNLNHDAMYWYRQDPGQGLRLIYYSQIVNDFQKGDIAEGYSVSREKKESFPLTVTSAQKNPTAFYLCASSIAHQPQHFGDGTRLSIL.

The chain uses TRBV7-6 and TRBJ1-2; tentatively, D is TRBD1 (6 bases). Per germline, CDR1 SGHVS and CDR2 FNYEAQ. Trimming removed 4 bases from V and 4 bases from J, with 13 bases in between. CDR3 length: 14 amino acids. This CDR3 is CASSSIQGGYGYTF. CDR3 DNA sequence: TGTGCCAGCAGCTCGATACAGGGCGGCTATGGCTACACCTTC.

This clonotype was seen repeatedly, ten times or more. The V call is TRBV20-1, the J call TRBJ1-6; TRBD1 matches at 7 bases. The CDR3 spans 14 residues. Germline assignment: CDR1 DFQATT and CDR2 SNEGSKA (reference sequence). V lost 7 bases and J lost 8; bases outside the gene matches: 11. CDR3 amino acids: CSVMPGTVYSPLHF. The CDR3, as DNA: TGCAGTGTGATGCCGGGGACAGTATATTCACCCCTCCACTTT.

A few counts support this clonotype. The chain employs TRBV4-1 and TRBJ2-7, with TRBD1 matching 8 bases. V lost 0 bases and J lost 0; bases outside the gene matches: 10. Germline-derived CDR1 and CDR2 are MGHRA and YSYEKL. The CDR3 has 18 residues. CDR3 DNA sequence: TGCGCCAGCAGCCAAGATCATGGACAGGGATCCTTCTCCTACGAGCAGTACTTC. Amino acid sequence: CASSQDHGQGSFSYEQYF.

The chain joins TRBV7-9 to TRBJ2-7, with a weak D call TRBD1 (7 bases). Germline V gene lookup returns CDR1 SEHNR and CDR2 FQNEAQ (reference sequence). This CDR3 spans 14 amino acids. The V end lost 2 bases, the J end lost 7 bases, and 15 bases lay between the germline ends. CDR3 sequence: CASSLIQGREEQYF. CDR3 sequence (DNA): TGTGCCAGCAGCTTAATACAGGGGCGGGAAGAGCAGTACTTC.

This chain's CDR3 is CASSLDSGGLTDTQYF. The CDR3 region has the DNA TGTGCCAGCAGCTTGGATAGCGGGGGGTTAACAGATACGCAGTATTTT. The chain joins TRBV13 to TRBJ2-3; TRBD2 matches at 10 bases. Germline V gives CDR1 PRHDT, CDR2 FYEKMQ (reference sequence). V shed 3 bases and J 3 bases; nucleotides not matched to a gene: 6. There are 16 residues in the CDR3.

The chain has TRBV4-1 and TRBJ2-1, with a weak D call TRBD2 (5 bases). Germline V gives CDR1 MGHRA, CDR2 YSYEKL. V was clipped by 1 base and J by 4 bases, with 17 bases between them. The CDR3 is 17 amino acids. The CDR3 DNA follows: TGCGCCAGCAGCCAAGTTGGAGGCGGAATTAGTTACAATGAGCAGTTCTTC. Its protein is CASSQVGGGISYNEQFF.

This clonotype was detected a few times. This chain uses TRBV19 with TRBJ2-1; 11 bases line up with TRBD2. Germline-derived CDR1 and CDR2 are LNHDA and SQIVND (reference sequence). With V trimmed by 10 bases and J by 8 bases, 10 bases remained unmatched. The CDR3 loop spans 14 amino acids. The chain's CDR3 is CATNSGGAGYEQFF. The CDR3 DNA reads as TGTGCCACCAATAGCGGGGGGGCCGGTTATGAGCAGTTCTTC.

The V gene is TRBV4-1, the J gene TRBJ2-5, with 9 nucleotides matching TRBD1. Germline-derived CDR1 and CDR2 are MGHRA and YSYEKL. V shed 6 bases, J shed 4 bases, and the junction held 9 bases outside the gene matches. CDR3 length: 15 residues. CDR3 in DNA: TGCGCCAGCAGGAGGGGACAGGGAGAGGTAGAGACCCAGTACTTC. This encodes CASRRGQGEVETQYF.

This clonotype appeared once. The chain combines TRBV6-5 with TRBJ2-7; 10 bases are a match to TRBD1. With 6 bases clipped from V and 3 bases from J, the junction kept 8 bases outside the gene matches. Germline V gene lookup returns CDR1 MNHEY and CDR2 SVGAGI. This CDR3 is 15 amino acids long. The CDR3 loop reads CASRKYGTGDYEQYF. In DNA form, the CDR3 reads TGTGCCAGCAGAAAATACGGGACAGGGGACTACGAGCAGTACTTC.

This clonotype was seen a handful of times. The V call is TRBV6-5, the J call TRBJ1-2; a weak D match, TRBD1 (6 bases). The CDR3 is 13 amino acids. Germline CDR1 reads MNHEY; CDR2 reads SVGAGI. Trimming removed 6 bases from V and 1 base from J, with 9 bases in between. CDR3 in amino acids: CASREQGNYGYTF. The CDR3 DNA reads TGTGCCAGCAGGGAACAGGGTAACTATGGCTACACCTTC.

On this clonotype itself: Here the CDR3 omits its conserved ending phenylalanine or tryptophan, so a read error is the likely source. The V and J genes are TRBV6-2 or TRBV6-3 and TRBJ1-1; D may be TRBD1 (5 bases). This CDR3 comprises 13 residues. V was cut by 6 bases and J by 2 bases, with 10 bases left in between. CDR1 is MNHEY and CDR2 is SVGEGT in the germline V gene. The DNA of the CDR3 is TGTGCCAGCAGCCAGACAGCAAACACTGAAGCTTTCTAT. This encodes CASSQTANTEAFY.

This clonotype was picked up a small number of times. In DNA form, the CDR3 reads TGTGCCAGCAGATCGACAAGCTCCTACGAGCAGTACTTC. Protein sequence: CASRSTSSYEQYF. The rearrangement uses TRBV7-8 and TRBJ2-7; D gene unclear. Trimming took 6 bases from V and 0 from J, leaving 9 bases between them. This CDR3 contains 13 residues. Looked up from germline, CDR1 is SGHVS and CDR2 is FQNEAQ.

This chain connects TRBV7-9 to TRBJ2-7; 11 nucleotides align to TRBD2. CDR1 and CDR2 from the germline V gene are SEHNR and FQNEAQ (reference sequence). CDR3 length equals 15 residues. Germline trimming cut 5 bases from V and 6 bases from J; bases unmatched to any gene: 9. The CDR3 protein is CASSATTSGSREQYF. CDR3 bases: TGTGCCAGCAGCGCGACTACTAGCGGGAGTCGCGAGCAGTACTTC.

The table lists this clonotype with a few counts. V gene TRBV4-2 combines with J gene TRBJ1-1; 8 bases are shared with TRBD1. This CDR3 is 16 amino acids long. Germline CDR1 LGHNA, CDR2 YNFKEQ. Trimming at V came to 0 bases and at J to 3 bases, leaving 6 bases not matched to a gene. The CDR3 region has the DNA TGTGCCAGCAGCCAAGACGAGGACAGGGTCGACACTGAAGCTTTCTTT. Protein: CASSQDEDRVDTEAFF.

This clonotype was detected only a few times. The J gene is TRBJ2-1, the V gene TRBV25-1, with TRBD1 matching 10 bases. The germline V gene has CDR1 MGHDK and CDR2 SYGVNS. The length of the CDR3 is 16 residues. Trimming removed 1 base from V and 5 bases from J; junction bases left unmatched: 5. CDR3 protein: CASSEWGQGSNNEQFF. The CDR3 DNA reads TGTGCCAGCAGTGAATGGGGACAGGGGAGTAACAATGAGCAGTTCTTC.

This clonotype was counted at least ten times. The V call is TRBV12-3 or TRBV12-4, the J call TRBJ2-3; 12 nucleotides line up with TRBD2. The CDR3 has 13 residues. This CDR3 reads CVTSGGPTDTQYF. The CDR3 DNA is TGTGTCACTAGCGGGGGGCCCACAGATACGCAGTATTTT.

Remarks on this clonotype: A read error may be the cause here, since a much bigger clone is one base away. The rearrangement joins TRBV5-5 to TRBJ2-7, with 9 bases fitting TRBD1. CDR3 length: 15 amino acids. The germline V gene encodes CDR1 SGHKS and CDR2 YYEKEE (reference sequence). DNA for the CDR3: TGTGCCCGCAGCTTGTCCGGGACAGGGACCTACGAGCAGTACTTC. Its translation: CARSLSGTGTYEQYF.

There are a few counts of this clonotype. The V gene is TRBV6-5, the J gene TRBJ2-7, with TRBD1 identical over 10 bases. CDR3 length: 16 residues. V gave up 5 bases and J gave up 8 bases; unmatched junction bases: 15. Germline-derived CDR1 and CDR2 are MNHEY and SVGAGI. CDR3 in amino acids: CASSHLPRDRGIQQYF. The CDR3 coding sequence is TGTGCCAGCAGTCACCTACCCCGGGACAGGGGTATTCAGCAGTACTTC.

In its sample, this clonotype was seen a few times. This rearrangement joins TRBV12-3 or TRBV12-4 to TRBJ2-1; 14 bases line up with TRBD2. The CDR3 totals 15 residues. The V and J ends lost 6 bases and 10 bases, in that order; junction bases with no gene match: 8. CDR3 protein: CASSWGLAGVSEQFF. CDR3 bases: TGTGCCAGCAGCTGGGGACTAGCGGGAGTATCCGAGCAGTTCTTC.

This clonotype was seen only once. V usage is TRBV6-1 and J usage is TRBJ2-3; 11 bases agree with TRBD2. This CDR3 is 16 amino acids long. The V gene's germline CDR1 is MNHNS and CDR2 SASEGT. V dropped 2 bases and J dropped 3; count of bases not matched to a gene: 4. The CDR3 DNA sequence: TGTGCCAGCAGTGAAACTAGCGGGAGTTGGACAGATACGCAGTATTTT. Residues: CASSETSGSWTDTQYF.

This clonotype was seen many times. The V call is TRBV5-5, the J call TRBJ2-7; D is unresolved. This CDR3 region has 14 residues. V was pared by 5 bases and J by 5 bases, with 17 bases between. The germline gives CDR1 SGHKS, CDR2 YYEKEE (reference sequence). The CDR3 bases are TGTGCCAGCAGGTATACCCCTAGTATGGACGAGCAGTACTTC. It is translated as CASRYTPSMDEQYF.

This clonotype appeared many times. V gene TRBV7-8 combines with J gene TRBJ2-1; 12 bases match TRBD2. The CDR3 is 16 residues long. The germline gives CDR1 SGHVS, CDR2 FQNEAQ. Trimming at V came to 5 bases and at J to 11 bases, leaving 13 bases not matched to a gene. In DNA form, the CDR3 reads TGTGCCAGCAGCCCTATGGGAGGACTAGCGGGACAACAGCAGTTCTTC. Amino acid sequence: CASSPMGGLAGQQQFF.

In this sample, this clonotype turned up a few times. The gene calls are TRBV20-1 and TRBJ2-7; TRBD2 agrees at 15 bases. Per the germline V gene, CDR1 is DFQATT and CDR2 is SNEGSKA (reference sequence). This CDR3 spans 18 amino acids. After removal of 0 bases from V and 0 bases from J, the junction contained 6 bases not matched to a gene. The CDR3 reads CSARDLGLAGGSSYEQYF. In nucleotides, the CDR3 is TGCAGTGCTAGAGATCTGGGACTAGCGGGAGGCAGCTCCTACGAGCAGTACTTC.

This clonotype was seen more than once but under ten times. CDR3 nucleotides: TGTGCCAGCCGCAACTACGAGCAGTACTTC. Its translation: CASRNYEQYF. The J gene is TRBJ2-7, the V gene TRBV2; D is unclear. CDR1 and CDR2 (germline): SNHLY, FYNNEI. Trimming pared 8 bases from V and 3 bases from J, leaving 5 bases between. The CDR3 has 10 residues. Full variable domain (rest looked up from reference TRBV2 and TRBJ2-7): EPEVTQTPSHQVTQMGQEVILRCVPISNHLYFYWYRQILGQKVEFLVSFYNNEISEKSEIFDDQFSVERPDGSNFTLKIRSTKLEDSAMYFCASRNYEQYFGPGTRLTVT.